This entry lists 26 T cell receptor beta chains sequenced from one sample in a study of cytomegalovirus exposure and HLA in healthy donors. PCR was performed using 60 Vbeta and 13 Jbeta primers. TCRdb's table, derived via immunoSEQ multiplex PCR, lists solely in-frame clones and lacks some. Altogether 99,000 or so clones are present, about 80% being singletons, with the ten largest covering 15% to 20%. Sample: PBMCs. Every receptor here comes from a man aged 60-69 years in good health and CMV-seropositive.

V is TRBV30 and J is TRBJ2-1, with TRBD2 matching over 9 bases. The CDR3 runs 14 residues. Germline CDR1 GTSNPN, CDR2 SVGIG (reference sequence). J was trimmed by 6 bases and V by 2 bases; bases with no gene match: 5. CDR3 region: CAWSSGGLINEQFF. Here the CDR3 DNA reads TGTGCCTGGAGTAGCGGGGGGTTGATCAATGAGCAGTTCTTC.

The chain employs TRBV29-1 and TRBJ1-2; TRBD1 aligns across 10 bases. This CDR3 region has 14 residues. Looked up from germline, CDR1 is SQVTM and CDR2 is ANQGSEA. With 6 bases clipped from V and 2 bases from J, the junction kept 6 bases outside the gene matches. CDR3 region: CSVVGTGANYGYTF. Written as DNA, the CDR3 is TGCAGCGTCGTTGGGACAGGGGCCAACTATGGCTACACCTTC.

In its sample, this clone was seen once. This chain joins TRBV10-3 and TRBJ2-1; 7 nucleotides agree with TRBD2. The CDR3 loop spans 14 amino acids. The J segment lost 9 bases and the V segment lost 3 bases, leaving 8 bases of the junction unmatched. Germline loops: CDR1 ENHRY, CDR2 SYGVKD. The CDR3 sequence: CAISDRTSGGEQFF. CDR3 bases: TGTGCCATCAGTGACCGGACTAGTGGCGGTGAGCAGTTCTTC.

This rearrangement joins TRBV18 to TRBJ1-4; no definite D call. Between the trimmed V and J ends, which lost 3 bases and 11 bases, there was a span of 10 bases. CDR1 is KGHSH and CDR2 is LQKENI in the germline V gene. This CDR3 is built from 12 residues. The CDR3, as DNA: TGTGCCAGCTCACCCGACTCGGGGAAACTGTTTTTT. This gives the protein CASSPDSGKLFF. Filled out from reference TRBV18 and TRBJ1-4, the complete variable domain reads NAGVMQNPRHLVRRRGQEARLRCSPMKGHSHVYWYRQLPEEGLKFMVYLQKENIIDESGMPKERFSAEFPKEGPSILRIQQVVRGDSAAYFCASSPDSGKLFFGSGTQLSVL.

The V and J genes are TRBV7-9 and TRBJ1-2; D gene ambiguous. V was shortened by 0 bases and J by 7 bases, with 15 bases between the two germline ends. Per the germline V gene, CDR1 is SEHNR and CDR2 is FQNEAQ (reference sequence). CDR3 length: 15 amino acids. CDR3 bases: TGTGCCAGCAGCTTAGCAGGAGAGGGAAGTCCTGGCTACACCTTC. Residues: CASSLAGEGSPGYTF.

This clone was counted between two and nine times. The chain recombines TRBV4-1 with TRBJ1-6; 7 bases are a match to TRBD1. The CDR3 length is 13 residues. Germline assignment: CDR1 MGHRA and CDR2 YSYEKL. J was trimmed by 9 bases and V by 5 bases; bases with no gene match: 4. The CDR3 is CASSAQGTSPLHF. The CDR3 nucleotides read TGCGCCAGCAGCGCACAGGGGACTTCACCCCTCCACTTT.

V is TRBV5-4 and J is TRBJ1-1; the D gene is possibly TRBD1 (6 bases). V lost 4 bases, J lost 6 bases, and 16 bases lay in between. CDR1 is SGHNT, CDR2 YYREEE, per germline (reference sequence). The CDR3 consists of 14 residues. CDR3: CASSAGVNKAEAFF. In nucleotides, the CDR3 is TGTGCCAGCAGCGCAGGGGTGAACAAGGCTGAAGCTTTCTTT.

Concerning this clone: Distinct nucleotide sequences in the sample also encode this CDR3. V and J are TRBV27 and TRBJ2-3; 10 positions match TRBD2. V lost 2 bases to trimming and J lost 1 base; unmatched junction nucleotides: 0. CDR1 and CDR2 (germline): MNHEY, SMNVEV (reference sequence). The CDR3 contains 15 residues. Here the CDR3 DNA reads TGTGCCAGCAGTTTACTAGCGGGAGGCACAGATACGCAGTATTTT. It encodes CASSLLAGGTDTQYF.

This clone has a single count. Its ends do not fully match the called genes, so a read error is possible. This rearrangement joins TRBV7-9 to TRBJ2-7, with 11 bases fitting TRBD2. The CDR3 length is 15 residues. Germline V CDR1 and CDR2: SEHNR, FQNEAQ (reference sequence). CDR3 coding DNA: TGTTCCAGCAGCTTTAGCGGGGGGGTTCTAATGGAGCAGTACTTC. As protein: CSSSFSGGVLMEQYF.

The sample holds one count of this clone. The rearrangement links TRBV2 to TRBJ2-1; 7 nucleotides match TRBD2. CDR1 and CDR2 from the germline V gene are SNHLY and FYNNEI. The CDR3 spans 17 residues. Trimming took 8 bases from V and 0 from J; bases not matched to a gene: 13. CDR3 sequence: CASGGGQRGSSYNEQFF. The CDR3 DNA follows: TGTGCCAGCGGGGGAGGGCAGCGGGGCAGCTCCTACAATGAGCAGTTCTTC.

The V call is TRBV2, the J call TRBJ2-1; 10 nucleotides align to TRBD1. The CDR3 has 15 amino acids. With V trimmed by 5 bases and J by 1 base, 2 bases remained unmatched. CDR1 is SNHLY, CDR2 FYNNEI, per germline. DNA of the CDR3: TGTGCCAGCAGTCGGACAGGGGGTTCCTACAATGAGCAGTTCTTC. Its protein product is CASSRTGGSYNEQFF.

The V gene is TRBV18, the J gene TRBJ2-5; D remains ambiguous. V lost 1 base to trimming and J lost 3 bases, with 3 bases between them. Germline V gene sequence: CDR1 KGHSH, CDR2 LQKENI. CDR3 length: 12 amino acids. In nucleotides, the CDR3 is TGTGCCAGCTCACCACTCAAAGAGACCCAGTACTTC. Residues: CASSPLKETQYF.

The genes are TRBV7-2 and TRBJ1-5, with a weak D call TRBD1 (6 bases). The germline V gene has CDR1 SGHTA and CDR2 FQGNSA. V was clipped by 2 bases and J by 6 bases, with 20 bases between them. CDR3 length equals 17 residues. CDR3 loop: CASSLILATGLGQPQHF. CDR3 nucleotide sequence: TGTGCCAGCAGCTTAATCCTGGCGACAGGTTTGGGTCAGCCCCAGCATTTT.

The chain recombines TRBV25-1 with TRBJ2-5, with D possibly matching TRBD1 (5 bases). This CDR3 spans 14 amino acids. Germline CDR1 MGHDK, CDR2 SYGVNS. The ends were cut back, 1 base at V and 2 bases at J, with 8 bases in the middle. The CDR3 reads CASSELRGQETQYF. The CDR3 bases are TGTGCCAGCAGTGAATTAAGGGGACAAGAGACCCAGTACTTC.

V is TRBV2 and J is TRBJ1-1; D is unclear. The CDR3 extends over 12 amino acids. V was pared by 2 bases and J by 8 bases, with 9 bases between. The germline V gene encodes CDR1 SNHLY and CDR2 FYNNEI. CDR3 amino acids: CASSEPGLEAFF. CDR3 coding DNA: TGTGCCAGCAGTGAACCAGGACTGGAAGCTTTCTTT.

The chain is built from TRBV5-4 and TRBJ1-2, with TRBD1 matching 9 bases. CDR1 SGHNT and CDR2 YYREEE come from the germline V gene (reference sequence). V lost 0 bases, J lost 7 bases, and 7 bases stayed unmatched. This CDR3 contains 15 residues. In nucleotides, the CDR3 is TGTGCCAGCAGCTTGGATCCCCGGGACAGGGCTGGCTACACCTTC. It yields the protein CASSLDPRDRAGYTF.

This sequence joins TRBV7-3 and TRBJ1-1, with 7 bases fitting TRBD1. Germline lookup yields CDR1 SGHTA and CDR2 FQGTGA. The CDR3 has 16 residues. Trimming removed 0 bases from V and 0 bases from J; junction bases left unmatched: 4. The DNA of the CDR3 is TGTGCCAGCAGCTTAACAAAGACAGGGTTGAACACTGAAGCTTTCTTT. Translated: CASSLTKTGLNTEAFF.

The rearrangement uses TRBV28 and TRBJ2-7, with TRBD1 identical over 9 bases. Germline lookup yields CDR1 MDHEN and CDR2 SYDVKM. This CDR3 has 15 residues. J gave up 2 bases and V 4 bases, and 6 bases lay outside the gene matches. CDR3 nucleotide sequence: TGTGCCAGCAGTTCCCCGAGACAGGGGGCCTACGAGCAGTACTTC. Its translation: CASSSPRQGAYEQYF.

This CDR3 reads CASPRGGSEETQYF. Here the CDR3 DNA reads TGTGCCAGCCCCCGGGGGGGTAGCGAAGAGACCCAGTACTTC. The chain carries TRBV2 and TRBJ2-5; 8 bases line up with TRBD2. Germline V gene data show CDR1 as SNHLY and CDR2 as FYNNEI. The V gene end was trimmed by 8 bases and the J gene end by 3 bases; junction bases not matched to a gene: 8. The CDR3 sequence is 14 residues long.

The chain uses TRBV4-3 and TRBJ2-1; a possible D gene is TRBD2 (7 bases). The CDR3 totals 16 residues. In germline, CDR1 is LGHNA, CDR2 YSLEER. Trimming took 1 base from V and 7 from J, leaving 17 bases between them. CDR3 sequence: CASSQGLLAGANEQFF. In DNA form, the CDR3 reads TGCGCCAGCAGCCAAGGCCTGTTGGCGGGGGCGAATGAGCAGTTCTTC.

This chain joins TRBV2 and TRBJ1-5, with 7 bases that match TRBD1. J gave up 4 bases and V 6 bases, and 9 bases lay outside the gene matches. The CDR3 is 15 amino acids. Germline CDR1 is SNHLY and CDR2 is FYNNEI. CDR3 loop: CASSRDRVSNQPQHF. The CDR3 DNA reads TGTGCCAGCAGCCGAGACAGGGTTTCAAATCAGCCCCAGCATTTT. The full variable domain, with the rest looked up from reference TRBV2 and TRBJ1-5, is EPEVTQTPSHQVTQMGQEVILRCVPISNHLYFYWYRQILGQKVEFLVSFYNNEISEKSEIFDDQFSVERPDGSNFTLKIRSTKLEDSAMYFCASSRDRVSNQPQHFGDGTRLSIL.

V and J are TRBV5-4 and TRBJ2-3; D is possibly TRBD1 (6 bases). In germline, CDR1 is SGHNT, CDR2 YYREEE (reference sequence). The CDR3 extends over 17 amino acids. Trimming removed 3 bases at V and 0 bases at J, with 17 bases between. In DNA, the CDR3 is TGTGCCAGCAGCTCTGCGAGTTCCACAGGGAGCACAGATACGCAGTATTTT. Translating it yields CASSSASSTGSTDTQYF.

The chain is built from TRBV5-1 and TRBJ2-7, with D possibly matching TRBD1 (6 bases). Germline CDR1 reads SGHRS; CDR2 reads YFSETQ. Trimming cost V 4 bases and J 2 bases, with 19 bases left between them. The CDR3 covers 16 residues. CDR3 nucleotide sequence: TGCGCCAGCAGCCCGACCGGGACAAGTTGGACCTACGAGCAGTACTTC. Its protein is CASSPTGTSWTYEQYF.

The rearrangement uses TRBV28 and TRBJ2-7, with a tentative D call TRBD1 (6 bases). Germline V gene data show CDR1 as MDHEN and CDR2 as SYDVKM. The CDR3 is 13 amino acids. The V end was cut by 10 bases, the J end by 1 base, with 14 bases between. The CDR3, as DNA: TGTGCCACCCGGACAGCTCATTCCTACGAGCAGTACTTC. Translated, it gives CATRTAHSYEQYF.

The chain has TRBV4-2 and TRBJ2-7; 7 bases are a match to TRBD2. V shed 0 bases and J 2 bases; nucleotides not matched to a gene: 7. In germline, CDR1 is LGHNA, CDR2 YNFKEQ. CDR3 length: 16 residues. CDR3 in DNA: TGTGCCAGCAGCCAAGAAGTAGCCCTAGCGGCCTACGAGCAGTACTTC. Amino acids: CASSQEVALAAYEQYF.

In its sample, this clone was seen once. The J gene is TRBJ2-2, the V gene TRBV4-1, with 15 bases lining up with TRBD2. Trimming removed 5 bases from V and 1 base from J; junction bases left unmatched: 11. Germline lookup yields CDR1 MGHRA and CDR2 YSYEKL. The CDR3 has 20 amino acids. CDR3 amino acids: CASSFPPGLAGGMNTGELFF. The CDR3 DNA reads as TGCGCCAGCAGCTTCCCTCCGGGACTAGCGGGGGGCATGAACACCGGGGAGCTGTTTTTT.